These T cell receptor beta chains were read from a single sample in a study of T cell clonotyping in hematopoietic cell transplantation. Only in-frame clones appear in the TCRdb table, and some are missing; sequencing was by immunoSEQ multiplex PCR. The table lists tens of thousands of clones, 96% of them singletons. Material: peripheral blood mononuclear cells, obtained before stem cell transplant. The origin of the receptors is a woman aged 45-65 years with acute myeloid leukemia. Some clones in this sample may be carry-over from other donors' samples. The CDR3 runs from the conserved cysteine through the conserved F or W. A D gene is named only where the DNA matches it firmly. Clone size, where shown, is once, few, many, or a class for clones that have expanded.

clone_size	v_call	d_call	j_call	cdr3_aa	cdr3_nt
.	TRBV6-6	.	TRBJ1-1	CASSQDKARATEAFF	TGTGCCAGCAGCCAAGATAAGGCCAGAGCCACTGAAGCTTTCTTT
.	TRBV5-6	TRBD1	TRBJ1-2	CASSFERGHRGYTF	TGTGCCAGCAGCTTCGAGAGGGGGCATCGTGGCTACACCTTC
.	TRBV30	TRBD2	TRBJ2-1	CAWVVSGGNEQFF	TGTGCCTGGGTTGTGTCGGGGGGCAATGAGCAGTTCTTC
.	TRBV6-6	TRBD1	TRBJ1-5	CASSYGTGYQPQHF	TGTGCCAGCAGTTACGGGACAGGGTATCAGCCCCAGCATTTT
.	TRBV29-1	.	TRBJ1-2	CSVVFNNYGYTF	TGCAGCGTTGTTTTCAATAACTATGGCTACACCTTC
.	TRBV27	TRBD1	TRBJ1-2	CASSPGQNYGYTF	TGTGCCAGCAGTCCGGGACAGAACTATGGCTACACCTTC
once	TRBV29-1	.	TRBJ1-1	CSVERSPNTEAFF	TGCAGCGTTGAACGGAGCCCGAACACTGAAGCTTTCTTT
.	TRBV19	.	TRBJ1-3	CASSIGRYDPYNTIYF	TGTGCCAGTAGTATCGGTCGATACGACCCGTACAACACCATATATTTT
once	TRBV11-2	.	TRBJ2-7	CASSSSERYEQYF	TGTGCCAGCAGCTCAAGTGAGAGGTACGAGCAGTACTTC
.	TRBV30	.	TRBJ2-7	CAWRVAYEQYF	TGTGCCTGGAGAGTCGCGTACGAGCAGTACTTC
once	TRBV7-3	.	TRBJ1-1	CASSPRQGRGAFF	TGTGCCAGCAGCCCCCGGCAGGGTCGTGGAGCTTTCTTT
.	TRBV5-8	.	TRBJ1-4	CASSTRAAPGKLFF	TGTGCCAGCAGTACGCGGGCAGCCCCGGGTAAACTGTTTTTT
.	TRBV6-5	.	TRBJ1-1	CASSYDRGRRNTEAFF	TGTGCCAGCAGTTATGACCGCGGACGGAGGAACACTGAAGCTTTCTTT
.	TRBV4-1	.	TRBJ1-2	CASSQETVVGGSYTF	TGCGCCAGCAGCCAGGAAACGGTGGTGGGGGGGAGCTACACCTTC
once	TRBV18	TRBD2	TRBJ2-7	CASSPTQGGYEQYF	TGTGCCAGCTCACCAACCCAGGGAGGGTACGAGCAGTACTTC
.	TRBV6-6	.	TRBJ1-4	CASSSRTIGTCF	TGTGCCAGCAGTTCAAGGACAATCGGGACCTGTTTT
.	TRBV6-5	.	TRBJ2-3	CASSQDLIGTDTQYF	TGTGCCAGCAGCCAAGACTTGATTGGCACAGATACGCAGTATTTT
.	TRBV30	.	TRBJ2-2	CALVSTGELFF	TGTGCCTTGGTCTCAACCGGGGAGCTGTTTTTT
.	TRBV11-2	TRBD1	TRBJ2-7	CASSLGQGAREQYF	TGTGCCAGCAGCTTAGGACAGGGGGCGCGGGAGCAGTACTTC
.	TRBV25-1	.	TRBJ1-6	CASSDGRAGNYNSPLHF	TGTGCCAGCAGTGATGGAAGGGCGGGGAATTATAATTCACCCCTCCACTTT
.	TRBV7-3	.	TRBJ1-1	CASSVDGKGVEAFF	TGTGCCAGCAGCGTAGACGGGAAGGGGGTTGAAGCTTTCTTT
.	TRBV7-8	.	TRBJ1-3	CASRSGGVGNTIYF	TGTGCCAGTCGGTCGGGGGGGGTCGGAAACACCATATATTTT
.	TRBV5-1	TRBD1	TRBJ1-1	CASCYGTGRNTEAFF	TGCGCCAGCTGCTACGGGACAGGACGTAACACTGAAGCTTTCTTT
.	TRBV2	.	TRBJ1-2	CASSEIWTANYGYTF	TGTGCCAGCAGCGAAATATGGACAGCTAACTATGGCTACACCTTC
.	TRBV19	TRBD1	TRBJ1-5	CASGDGRDRHNQPQHF	TGTGCCAGTGGGGACGGGCGGGACAGGCACAATCAGCCCCAGCATTTT
.	TRBV2	.	TRBJ2-3	CASADTRTDTQYF	TGTGCCAGCGCGGACACCCGCACAGATACGCAGTATTTT
.	TRBV27	.	TRBJ2-5	CASSIAWTYETQYF	TGTGCCAGCAGTATAGCATGGACCTACGAGACCCAGTACTTC
.	TRBV5-1	TRBD1	TRBJ1-6	CASSSPDRDGGNSPLHF	TGCGCCAGCAGCTCTCCGGACAGGGATGGGGGGAATTCACCCCTCCACTTT